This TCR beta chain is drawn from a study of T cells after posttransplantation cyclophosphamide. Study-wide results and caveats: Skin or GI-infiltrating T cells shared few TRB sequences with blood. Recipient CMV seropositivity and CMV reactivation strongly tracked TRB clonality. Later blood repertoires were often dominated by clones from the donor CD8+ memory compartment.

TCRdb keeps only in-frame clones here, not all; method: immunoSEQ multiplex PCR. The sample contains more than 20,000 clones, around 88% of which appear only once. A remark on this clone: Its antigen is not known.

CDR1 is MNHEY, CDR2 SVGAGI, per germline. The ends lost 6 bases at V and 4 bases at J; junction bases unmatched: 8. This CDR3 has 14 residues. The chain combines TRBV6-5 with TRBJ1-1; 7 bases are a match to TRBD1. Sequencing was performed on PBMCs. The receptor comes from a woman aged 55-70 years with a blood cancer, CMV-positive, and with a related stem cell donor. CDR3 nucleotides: TGTGCCAGCAGGAGCGACAGGGTCGGCACTGAAGCTTTCTTT. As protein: CASRSDRVGTEAFF.